This T cell receptor beta chain was recovered during a study of long-term antiretroviral therapy in people with HIV. Of note for this clone: Its target is unknown.

Study outcomes and limitations: ART preceded a rise in diversity that nonetheless stayed lower than in transplant donor controls. HIV repertoire CDR3 lengths ranged less widely than those of controls. The repertoire was dominated at all time points by clones expanded before ART.

Run at survey level, the immunoSEQ assay was version v3.0. Using immunoSEQ multiplex PCR, the repertoire was profiled, and TCRdb retains in-frame clones only, with some absent. This table holds about 22,000 clones, approximately 90% found once. The sample in question was unsorted PBMCs, obtained 2.3 years after starting antiretroviral therapy. The source is a man in his 60s with HIV.

This CDR3 reads CASSKIQGNYGYTF. As DNA, the CDR3 is TGTGCCAGCAGCAAAATACAGGGAAACTATGGCTACACCTTC. The V and J genes are TRBV11-2 and TRBJ1-2; tentatively, D is TRBD1 (6 bases). Germline V gene data show CDR1 as SGHAT and CDR2 as FQNNGV. CDR3 length: 14 residues. Trimming pared 5 bases from V and 2 bases from J, leaving 12 bases between.